The rows below give T cell receptor beta chains drawn from one sample of a study of blood T cells in healthy people across ages. TCRdb used MiXCR to reprocess the 5' RACE reads, holding one entry per CDR3 protein. The sample lists about 650,000 distinct CDR3 sequences, 52% seen once, with approximately 13% in the top ten. Material: blood. These receptors were collected from a woman aged 80 or older in good health. CDR3s include the opening cysteine and the closing phenylalanine or tryptophan. The D gene is left open where the match is weak. For some rows the clone size is stated as once, few or many, or as a class when expanded; others skip it.

d_gene	v_gene	abundance	j_gene	CDR3aa	CDR3nt
-	TRBV7-6	-	TRBJ2-1	CASSLSPSWQFF	TGTGCCAGCAGCTTAAGTCCCAGCTGGCAGTTCTTC
TRBD1	TRBV15	-	TRBJ2-7	CATSRGDTGESYEQYF	TGTGCCACCAGCAGAGGGGATACAGGGGAATCCTACGAGCAGTACTTC
-	TRBV29-1	-	TRBJ2-3	CSVAGSDTDAQYF	TGCAGCGTTGCGGGGTCAGATACAGATGCGCAGTATTTT
-	TRBV15	-	TRBJ2-7	CATSRVGDYEQYF	TGTGCCACCAGCAGAGTTGGGGACTACGAGCAGTACTTC
TRBD1	TRBV25-1	few	TRBJ1-2	CASSEDRTGTDACGYTF	TGTGCCAGCAGTGAAGATCGGACCGGGACAGACGCTTGTGGCTACACCTTC
-	TRBV20-1	-	TRBJ2-7	CSARGGFPYNEQYF	TGCAGTGCTAGAGGAGGGTTTCCCTACAATGAGCAGTACTTC
-	TRBV28	-	TRBJ1-6	CASTPPSYNSPLHF	TGTGCCAGCACCCCCCCCTCCTATAATTCACCCCTCCACTTT
-	TRBV27	many	TRBJ2-3	CASSRRFPSTDTQYF	TGTGCCAGCAGCCGTAGGTTCCCTAGCACAGATACGCAGTATTTT
-	TRBV12-3/TRBV12-4	many	TRBJ1-2	CASSLGGVGYGYTF	TGTGCCAGCAGTTTGGGGGGCGTTGGATATGGCTACACCTTC
TRBD2	TRBV29-1	-	TRBJ2-3	CSVAGGHIKDTQYF	TGCAGCGTTGCGGGAGGGCATATAAAAGATACGCAGTATTTT
TRBD2	TRBV6-2/TRBV6-3	once	TRBJ2-5	CASSVAGVRGETQYF	TGTGCCAGCAGTGTAGCGGGAGTTCGGGGGGAGACCCAGTACTTC
-	TRBV5-1	-	TRBJ1-5	CASSLDSQGPYQPQHF	TGCGCCAGCAGCTTGGACTCCCAGGGGCCTTATCAGCCCCAGCATTTT
TRBD2	TRBV6-1	many	TRBJ2-5	CASTELAGIQETQYF	TGTGCCAGCACCGAACTAGCGGGGATACAAGAGACCCAGTACTTC
TRBD2	TRBV20-1	many	TRBJ2-4	CSAWAGGSKNIQYF	TGCAGTGCTTGGGCGGGGGGCTCCAAAAACATTCAGTACTTC
TRBD1	TRBV7-3	many	TRBJ2-3	CASSPQGAANTDTQYF	TGTGCCAGCAGCCCCCAGGGGGCCGCCAACACAGATACGCAGTATTTT
TRBD2	TRBV28	-	TRBJ2-7	CASRGGLETREQYF	TGTGCCAGCAGGGGGGGACTAGAGACTAGGGAGCAGTACTTC
-	TRBV3-1	-	TRBJ1-2	CASSQVGGPHGDTF	TGTGCCAGCAGCCAAGTCGGGGGGCCCCATGGCGACACCTTC